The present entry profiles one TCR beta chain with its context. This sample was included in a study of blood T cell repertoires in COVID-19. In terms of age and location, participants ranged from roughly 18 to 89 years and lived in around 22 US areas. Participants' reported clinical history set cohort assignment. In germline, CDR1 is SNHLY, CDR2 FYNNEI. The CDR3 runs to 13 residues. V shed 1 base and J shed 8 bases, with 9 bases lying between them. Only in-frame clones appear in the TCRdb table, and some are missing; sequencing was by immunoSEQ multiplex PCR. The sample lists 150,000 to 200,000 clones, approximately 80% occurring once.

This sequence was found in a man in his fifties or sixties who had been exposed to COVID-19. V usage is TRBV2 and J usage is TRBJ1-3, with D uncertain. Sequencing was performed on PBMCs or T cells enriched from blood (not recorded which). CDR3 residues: CASSEGLSDTIYF. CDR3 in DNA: TGTGCCAGCAGTGAAGGTCTATCGGACACCATATATTTT.